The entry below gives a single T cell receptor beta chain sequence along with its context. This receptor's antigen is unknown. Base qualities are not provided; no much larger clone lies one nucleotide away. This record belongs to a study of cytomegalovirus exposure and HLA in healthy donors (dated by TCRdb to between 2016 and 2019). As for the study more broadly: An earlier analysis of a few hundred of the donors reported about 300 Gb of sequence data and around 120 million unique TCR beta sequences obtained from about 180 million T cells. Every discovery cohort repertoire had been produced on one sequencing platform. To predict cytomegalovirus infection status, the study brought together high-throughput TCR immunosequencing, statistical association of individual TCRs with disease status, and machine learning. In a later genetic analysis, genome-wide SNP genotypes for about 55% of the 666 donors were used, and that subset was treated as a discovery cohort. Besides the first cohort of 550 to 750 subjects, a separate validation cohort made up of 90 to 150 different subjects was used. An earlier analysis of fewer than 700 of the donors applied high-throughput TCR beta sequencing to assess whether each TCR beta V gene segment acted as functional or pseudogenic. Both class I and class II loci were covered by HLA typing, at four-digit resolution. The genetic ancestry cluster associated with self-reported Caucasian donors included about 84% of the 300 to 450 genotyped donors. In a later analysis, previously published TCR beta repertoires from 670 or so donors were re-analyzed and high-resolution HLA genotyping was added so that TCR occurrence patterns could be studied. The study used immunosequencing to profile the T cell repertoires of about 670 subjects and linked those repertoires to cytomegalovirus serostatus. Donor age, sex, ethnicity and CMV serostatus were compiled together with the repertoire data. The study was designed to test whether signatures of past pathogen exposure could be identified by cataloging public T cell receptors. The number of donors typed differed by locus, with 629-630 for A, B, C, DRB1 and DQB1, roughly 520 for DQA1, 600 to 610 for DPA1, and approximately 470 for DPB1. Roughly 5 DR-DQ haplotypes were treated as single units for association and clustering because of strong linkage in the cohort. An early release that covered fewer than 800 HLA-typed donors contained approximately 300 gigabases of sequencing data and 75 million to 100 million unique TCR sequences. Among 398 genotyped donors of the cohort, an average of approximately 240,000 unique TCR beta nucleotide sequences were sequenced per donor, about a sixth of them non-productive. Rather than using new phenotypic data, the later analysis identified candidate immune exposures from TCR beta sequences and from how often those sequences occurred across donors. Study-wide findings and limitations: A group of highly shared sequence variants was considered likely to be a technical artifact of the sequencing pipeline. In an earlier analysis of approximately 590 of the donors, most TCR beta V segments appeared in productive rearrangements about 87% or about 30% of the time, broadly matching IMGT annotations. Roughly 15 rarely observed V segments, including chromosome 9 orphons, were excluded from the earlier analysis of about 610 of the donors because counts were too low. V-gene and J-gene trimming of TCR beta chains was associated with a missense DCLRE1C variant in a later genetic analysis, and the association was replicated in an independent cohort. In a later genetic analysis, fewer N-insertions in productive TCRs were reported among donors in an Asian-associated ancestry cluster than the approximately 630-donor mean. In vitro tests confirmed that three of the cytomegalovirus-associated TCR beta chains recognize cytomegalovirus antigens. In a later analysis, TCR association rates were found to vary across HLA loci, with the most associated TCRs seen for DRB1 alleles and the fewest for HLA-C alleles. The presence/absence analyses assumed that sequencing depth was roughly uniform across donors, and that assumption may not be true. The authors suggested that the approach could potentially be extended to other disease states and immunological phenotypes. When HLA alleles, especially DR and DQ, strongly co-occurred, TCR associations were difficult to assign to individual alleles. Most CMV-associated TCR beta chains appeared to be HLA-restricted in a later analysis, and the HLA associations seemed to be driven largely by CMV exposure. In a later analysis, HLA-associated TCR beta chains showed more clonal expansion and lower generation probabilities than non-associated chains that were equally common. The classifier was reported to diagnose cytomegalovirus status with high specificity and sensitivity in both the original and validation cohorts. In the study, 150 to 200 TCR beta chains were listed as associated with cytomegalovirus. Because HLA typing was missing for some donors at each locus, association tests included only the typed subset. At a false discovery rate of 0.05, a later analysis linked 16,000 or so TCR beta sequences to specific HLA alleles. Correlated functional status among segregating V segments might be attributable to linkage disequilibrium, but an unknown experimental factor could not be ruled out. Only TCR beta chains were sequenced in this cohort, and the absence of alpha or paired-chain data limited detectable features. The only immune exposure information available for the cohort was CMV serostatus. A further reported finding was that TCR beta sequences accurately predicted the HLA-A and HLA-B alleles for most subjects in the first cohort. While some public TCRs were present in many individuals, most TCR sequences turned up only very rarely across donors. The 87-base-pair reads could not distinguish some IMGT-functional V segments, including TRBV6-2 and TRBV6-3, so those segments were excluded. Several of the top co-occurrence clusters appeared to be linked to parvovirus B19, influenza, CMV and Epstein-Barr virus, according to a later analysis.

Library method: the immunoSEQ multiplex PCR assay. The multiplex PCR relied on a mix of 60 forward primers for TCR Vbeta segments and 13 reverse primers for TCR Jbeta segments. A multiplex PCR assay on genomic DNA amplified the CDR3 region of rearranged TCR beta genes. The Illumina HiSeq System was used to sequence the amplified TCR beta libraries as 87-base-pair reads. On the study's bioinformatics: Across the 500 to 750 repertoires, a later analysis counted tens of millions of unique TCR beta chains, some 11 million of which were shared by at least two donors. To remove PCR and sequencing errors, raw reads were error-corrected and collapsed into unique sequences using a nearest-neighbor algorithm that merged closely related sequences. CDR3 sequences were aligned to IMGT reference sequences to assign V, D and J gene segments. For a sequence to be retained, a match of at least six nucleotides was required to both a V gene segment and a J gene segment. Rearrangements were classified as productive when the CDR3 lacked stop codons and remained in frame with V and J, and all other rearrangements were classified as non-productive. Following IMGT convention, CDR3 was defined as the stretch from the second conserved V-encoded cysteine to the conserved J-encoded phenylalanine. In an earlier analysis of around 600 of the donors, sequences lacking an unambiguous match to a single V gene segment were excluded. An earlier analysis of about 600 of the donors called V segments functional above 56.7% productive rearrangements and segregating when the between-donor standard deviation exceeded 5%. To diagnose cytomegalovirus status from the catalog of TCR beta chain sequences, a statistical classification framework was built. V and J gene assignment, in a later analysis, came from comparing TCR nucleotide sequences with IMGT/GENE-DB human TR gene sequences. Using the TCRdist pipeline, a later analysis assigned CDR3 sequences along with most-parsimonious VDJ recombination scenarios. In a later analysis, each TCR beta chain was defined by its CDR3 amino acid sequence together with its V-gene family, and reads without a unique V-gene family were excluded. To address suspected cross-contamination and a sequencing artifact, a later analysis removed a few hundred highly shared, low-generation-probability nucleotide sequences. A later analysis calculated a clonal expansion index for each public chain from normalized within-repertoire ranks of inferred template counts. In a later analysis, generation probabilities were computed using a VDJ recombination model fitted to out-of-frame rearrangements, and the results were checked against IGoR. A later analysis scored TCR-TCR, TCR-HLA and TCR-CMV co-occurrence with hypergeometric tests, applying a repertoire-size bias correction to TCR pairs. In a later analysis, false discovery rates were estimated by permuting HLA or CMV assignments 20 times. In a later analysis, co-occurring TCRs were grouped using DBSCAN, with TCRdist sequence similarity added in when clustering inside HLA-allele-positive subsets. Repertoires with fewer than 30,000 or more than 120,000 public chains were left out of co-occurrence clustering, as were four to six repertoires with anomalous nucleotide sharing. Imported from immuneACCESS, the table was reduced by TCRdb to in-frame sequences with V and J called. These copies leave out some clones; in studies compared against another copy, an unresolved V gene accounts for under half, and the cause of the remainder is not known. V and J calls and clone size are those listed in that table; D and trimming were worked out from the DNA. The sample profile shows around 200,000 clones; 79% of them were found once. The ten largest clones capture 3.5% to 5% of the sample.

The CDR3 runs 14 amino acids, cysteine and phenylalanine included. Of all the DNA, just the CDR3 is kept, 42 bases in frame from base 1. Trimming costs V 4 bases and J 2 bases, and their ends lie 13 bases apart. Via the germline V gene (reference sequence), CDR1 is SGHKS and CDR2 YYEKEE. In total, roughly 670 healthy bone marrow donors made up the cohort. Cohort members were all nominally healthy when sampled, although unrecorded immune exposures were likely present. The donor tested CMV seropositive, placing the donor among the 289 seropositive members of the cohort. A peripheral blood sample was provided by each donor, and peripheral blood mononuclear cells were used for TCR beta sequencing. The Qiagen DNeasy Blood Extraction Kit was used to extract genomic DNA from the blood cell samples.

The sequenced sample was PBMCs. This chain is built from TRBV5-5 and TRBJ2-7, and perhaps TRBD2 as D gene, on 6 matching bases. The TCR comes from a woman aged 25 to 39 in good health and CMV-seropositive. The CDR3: CASSTPGLTYEQYF. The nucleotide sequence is TGTGCCAGCAGCACGCCGGGACTGACCTACGAGCAGTACTTC.